A single sample is the source of the 8 T cell receptor beta chains below, sequenced in a study of somatic mutations in cytotoxic T cells in rheumatoid arthritis. The method was immunoSEQ multiplex PCR; TCRdb's version includes in-frame clones alone and lacks a portion of them. Here the sample spans around 12,000 clones, over 55% being singletons. The source material was CD8+ T cells sorted from blood. The receptors shown here come from an adult with rheumatoid arthritis.

The chain joins TRBV5-1 to TRBJ1-1; D call uncertain. The CDR3 is 16 residues long. V was pared by 0 bases and J by 1 base, with 13 bases between. Germline CDR1 SGHRS, CDR2 YFSETQ. The CDR3 here is CASSLVGSLGNTEAFF. The CDR3 DNA reads TGCGCCAGCAGCTTGGTCGGTTCCCTGGGGAACACTGAAGCTTTCTTT. Filled out from reference TRBV5-1 and TRBJ1-1, the complete variable domain reads KAGVTQTPRYLIKTRGQQVTLSCSPISGHRSVSWYQQTPGQGLQFLFEYFSETQRNKGNFPGRFSGRQFSNSRSEMNVSTLELGDSALYLCASSLVGSLGNTEAFFGQGTRLTVV.

This chain uses TRBV5-5 with TRBJ1-5, with a tentative D call TRBD1 (5 bases). CDR1 and CDR2 from the germline V gene are SGHKS and YYEKEE (reference sequence). V was clipped by 3 bases and J by 3 bases, with 10 bases between them. CDR3 length: 14 residues. CDR3 bases: TGTGCCAGCAGCTACGGACACTTCAATCAGCCCCAGCATTTT. Its protein is CASSYGHFNQPQHF.

In this sample, this clone turned up a few times. V is TRBV6-1 and J is TRBJ1-3; TRBD1 matches 7 bases. The length of the CDR3 is 16 residues. The junction had 6 bases not matched to a gene; V was cut back by 0 bases and J by 4 bases. The germline gives CDR1 MNHNS, CDR2 SASEGT. CDR3 nucleotides: TGTGCCAGCAGTGAAGCGGCTGACAGGGTCGGAAACACCATATATTTT. Its protein product is CASSEAADRVGNTIYF.

The CDR3 region has the DNA TGTGCCAGCAGCAAACTCCGTGGGGATGAAAAACTGTTTTTT. It specifies CASSKLRGDEKLFF. This rearrangement joins TRBV21-1 to TRBJ1-4. TRBV21-1 is shown as a pseudogene. The CDR3 has 14 residues.

CDR3 loop: CASTSAPGNQPQHF. The CDR3 DNA sequence: TGTGCCAGCACCAGCGCCCCGGGCAATCAGCCCCAGCATTTT. V gene TRBV16 combines with J gene TRBJ1-5; D is unclear. V gave up 7 bases and J gave up 2 bases, with 12 bases separating them. The V gene's germline CDR1 is KGHSY and CDR2 FQNENV. The CDR3 has 14 amino acids.

The chain links TRBV30 to TRBJ2-7; D unclear. CDR1 is GTSNPN and CDR2 is SVGIG in the germline V gene (reference sequence). Trimming left V 1 base short and J 6 bases short, with 16 bases between. The CDR3 totals 14 residues. The CDR3 protein is CAWSGREYWGEQYF. CDR3 DNA: TGTGCCTGGAGTGGTCGTGAGTACTGGGGCGAGCAGTACTTC.

This clone was seen a handful of times. The V gene is TRBV6-1, the J gene TRBJ1-4; D unresolved. This CDR3 comprises 14 residues. Germline lookup yields CDR1 MNHNS and CDR2 SASEGT. Trimming took off 2 bases at V and 8 bases at J, with 12 bases between the two ends. CDR3 coding DNA: TGTGCCAGCAGTGAAACCTGGGTTGGGGAAAAACTGTTTTTT. It specifies CASSETWVGEKLFF.

The chain joins TRBV6-5 to TRBJ2-2, with D unclear. This CDR3 comprises 14 residues. In germline, CDR1 is MNHEY, CDR2 SVGAGI. The V and J ends lost 7 bases and 0 bases respectively, with 9 bases between them. The DNA of the CDR3 is TGTGCCAGCATCAGCGACGCGAACACCGGGGAGCTGTTTTTT. It is translated as CASISDANTGELFF.